Sequencing of this T cell receptor beta chain was carried out in a study of long-term antiretroviral therapy in people with HIV. V lost 1 base to trimming and J lost 2 bases, with 12 bases between them. This CDR3 has 16 amino acids. Per the germline V gene, CDR1 is SEHNR and CDR2 is FQNEAQ (reference sequence). The immunoSEQ assay was v3.0, run at survey level. Sequenced by immunoSEQ multiplex PCR; TCRdb stores in-frame clones only, minus some. The data show 30,000 to 40,000 clones, 65% to 80% seen once. Specimen: unsorted PBMCs, collected 2 years after starting antiretroviral therapy. The gene calls are TRBV7-9 and TRBJ1-5; D perhaps matches TRBD1 (5 bases). The sequence was obtained from a woman in her forties or fifties with HIV. The CDR3 DNA is TGTGCCAGCAGCTTAGGGGACCTGGGGGGCAATCAGCCCCAGCATTTT. Its protein product is CASSLGDLGGNQPQHF.